The 4 T cell receptor beta chains below come from one sample, sequenced in a study of blood T cell repertoires in COVID-19. Generated by immunoSEQ multiplex PCR, the TCRdb table keeps only in-frame clones and is missing some. Of about 60,000 clones listed, about nine tenths are singletons. The specimen sequenced was peripheral blood. The receptors come from a woman aged 60-75 years with active COVID-19.

The chain links TRBV4-3 to TRBJ1-2; 7 nucleotides match TRBD1. Germline-derived CDR1 and CDR2 are LGHNA and YSLEER. V gave up 3 bases and J gave up 4 bases; unmatched junction bases: 2. The CDR3 is 13 residues long. The CDR3 protein is CASSQAGGYGYTF. CDR3 DNA sequence: TGCGCCAGCAGCCAGGCAGGGGGCTATGGCTACACCTTC.

This clone was observed a few times. V usage is TRBV7-9 and J usage is TRBJ1-2, with D uncertain. The ends were cut back, 1 base at V and 2 bases at J, with 5 bases in the middle. From germline, CDR1 is SEHNR and CDR2 FQNEAQ (reference sequence). The CDR3 is 13 amino acids. The CDR3 sequence: CASSLGGNYGYTF. The CDR3 DNA sequence: TGTGCCAGCAGCTTAGGAGGGAACTATGGCTACACCTTC.

V usage is TRBV4-3 and J usage is TRBJ2-7, with 9 bases that match TRBD1. Germline V gene lookup returns CDR1 LGHNA and CDR2 YSLEER. The CDR3 contains 16 residues. Losses at the gene ends were 0 bases for V and 3 bases for J; bases not matched to a gene: 6. The CDR3 protein is CASSQDGTGGFYEQYF. The CDR3 bases are TGCGCCAGCAGCCAAGATGGCACAGGGGGCTTCTACGAGCAGTACTTC.

Only one count was recorded for this clone. V gene TRBV6-5 combines with J gene TRBJ1-2, with a tentative D call TRBD1 (6 bases). This CDR3 has 13 residues. V was shortened by 6 bases and J by 0 bases, with 8 bases between the two germline ends. Germline loops: CDR1 MNHEY, CDR2 SVGAGI. The CDR3 spells CASRTGTNYGYTF. As DNA, the CDR3 is TGTGCCAGCAGGACAGGAACTAACTATGGCTACACCTTC.